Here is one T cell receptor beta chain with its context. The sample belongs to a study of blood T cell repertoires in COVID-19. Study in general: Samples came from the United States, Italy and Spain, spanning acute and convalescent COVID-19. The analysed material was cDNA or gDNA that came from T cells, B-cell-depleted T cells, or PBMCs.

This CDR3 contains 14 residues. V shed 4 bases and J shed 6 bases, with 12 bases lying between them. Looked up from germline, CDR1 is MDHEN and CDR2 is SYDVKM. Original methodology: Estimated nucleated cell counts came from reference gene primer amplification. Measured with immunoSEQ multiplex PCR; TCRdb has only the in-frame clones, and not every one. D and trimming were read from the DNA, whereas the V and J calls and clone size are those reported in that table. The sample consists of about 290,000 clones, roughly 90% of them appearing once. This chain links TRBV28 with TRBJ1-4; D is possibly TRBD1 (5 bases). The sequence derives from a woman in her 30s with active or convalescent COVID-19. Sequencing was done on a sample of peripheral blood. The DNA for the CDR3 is TGTGCCAGCAGTTCGGGGGGGGATGATGAAAAACTGTTTTTT. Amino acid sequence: CASSSGGDDEKLFF.